Below, one TCR beta chain is given with its context. The assay was immunoSEQ multiplex PCR, and TCRdb's table has in-frame clones only and misses some. The sample contains about half a million clones, roughly nine tenths of which appear only once. After removal of 1 base from V and 5 bases from J, the junction contained 2 bases not matched to a gene. Germline loops: CDR1 MGHDK, CDR2 SYGVNS. The CDR3 runs to 15 residues. The entry originates in a study of Ad26.COV2.S vaccination and SARS-CoV-2 variants. The wider study: Donor was in the COV1001 Ad26.COV2.S trial arm.

The treatment: 15 to 20 received Ad26.COV2.S at low or high dose, single or two shots; 5 received placebo; per-sample allocation not given. Day 63 following the first vaccine or placebo injection was when the samples were taken. Wuhan-strain spike was delivered by a replication-incompetent Ad26 vector. The V gene is TRBV25-1, the J gene TRBJ2-1; 10 bases match TRBD2. The sequence was collected from a person aged 18-60 years who received the Ad26.COV2.S COVID-19 vaccine or a placebo. Sequencing was performed on peripheral blood, taken in a trial of Ad26.COV2.S vaccine versus placebo. CDR3 nucleotide sequence: TGTGCCAGCAGTGAATCACTAGCGGGGAACAATGAGCAGTTCTTC. Its protein product is CASSESLAGNNEQFF.